This T cell receptor (beta chain) was identified during a study of human thymus T cells. Comment on this clone: Antigen unknown.

In germline, CDR1 is ENHRY, CDR2 SYGVKD. The CDR3 runs to 17 residues. V lost 2 bases and J lost 5, with 16 bases in between. Resections were taken during corrective heart surgery, and the thymus tissue came from these. Assay used: immunoSEQ multiplex PCR; TCRdb lists only in-frame clones, some missing. The data hold some 80,000 clones, with around 96% observed a single time. Notes on the study in general: There appeared to be biased usage of V and J genes in thymic and blood repertoires. Related research examined unrelated individuals and reported that their thymic repertoires overlapped highly.

This TCR derives from a boy under three years old with a congenital heart defect but otherwise immunologically healthy. Input material: thymus tissue. This chain joins TRBV10-3 and TRBJ1-6; no clear D gene. Written as DNA, the CDR3 is TGTGCCATCAGTGAGCCTTCCGTAGGGTCTAATAATTCACCCCTCCACTTT. It is translated as CAISEPSVGSNNSPLHF.